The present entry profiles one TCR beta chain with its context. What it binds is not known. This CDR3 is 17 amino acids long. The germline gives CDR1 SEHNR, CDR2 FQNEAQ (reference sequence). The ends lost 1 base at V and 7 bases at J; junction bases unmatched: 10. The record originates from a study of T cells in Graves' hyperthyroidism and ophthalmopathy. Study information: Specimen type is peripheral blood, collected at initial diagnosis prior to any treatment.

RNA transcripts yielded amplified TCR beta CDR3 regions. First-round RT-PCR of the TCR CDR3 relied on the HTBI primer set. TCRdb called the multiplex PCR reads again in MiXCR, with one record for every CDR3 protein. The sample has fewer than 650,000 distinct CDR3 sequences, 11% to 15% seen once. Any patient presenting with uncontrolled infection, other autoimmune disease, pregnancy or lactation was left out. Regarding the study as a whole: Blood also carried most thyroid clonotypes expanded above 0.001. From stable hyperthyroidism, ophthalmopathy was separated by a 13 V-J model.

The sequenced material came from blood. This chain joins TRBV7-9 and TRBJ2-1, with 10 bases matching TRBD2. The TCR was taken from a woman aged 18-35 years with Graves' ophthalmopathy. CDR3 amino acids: CASSLGLAGDFYNEQFF. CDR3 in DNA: TGTGCCAGCAGCTTAGGTCTAGCGGGAGATTTTTATAATGAGCAGTTCTTC.